Listed here is a single T cell receptor beta chain. The sample belongs to a study of blood T cell repertoires in COVID-19. About the study: COVID-19 samples collected from the United States, Italy and Spain covered acute and convalescent phases.

Only in-frame clones appear in the TCRdb table, and some are missing; sequencing was by immunoSEQ multiplex PCR. This table has around 200,000 clones, roughly 80% appearing once. V was shortened by 1 base and J by 5 bases, with 8 bases between the two germline ends. The CDR3 consists of 13 residues. Germline CDR1 is LGHDT and CDR2 is YNNKEL (reference sequence). The sequenced sample was peripheral blood. This chain links TRBV3-1 (or the pseudogene TRBV3-2) with TRBJ2-5; D is ambiguous. This clonotype originated in a woman in her forties with active or convalescent COVID-19. CDR3 amino acids: CASSQGWAETQYF. The CDR3 nucleotides are TGTGCCAGCAGCCAAGGCTGGGCGGAGACCCAGTACTTC.